The T cell receptor (beta chain) described here comes from a study of blood T cell repertoires in COVID-19. Study details: Sources were T cells, B-cell-depleted T cells, or PBMCs; the material itself was cDNA or gDNA.

Libraries were prepared by immunoSEQ multiplex PCR; TCRdb keeps only in-frame clonotypes and omits some of them. The repertoire has 230,000 or so clones, about four fifths of them found once; the top ten carry about 3.4%. The length of the CDR3 is 13 residues. The V end lost 6 bases, the J end lost 3 bases, and 12 bases lay between the germline ends. Per germline, CDR1 MNHEY and CDR2 SVGAGI. The material sequenced was PBMCs or T cells enriched from blood (not recorded which). The gene calls are TRBV6-5 and TRBJ2-7; D is unresolved. The TCR was taken from a man in his forties or fifties who had recovered from COVID-19. The DNA of the CDR3 is TGTGCCAGCAGGTCGGCGGATCTCTACGAGCAGTACTTC. Amino acid sequence: CASRSADLYEQYF.